These 10 T cell receptor beta chains share one sample of origin, sequenced in a study of shared clonotypes between healthy human individuals. Measured with immunoSEQ multiplex PCR; TCRdb has only the in-frame clones, and not every one. Of about 1.1 million clones listed, more than 75% were seen once; the top ten hold 0.52%. Sequenced: memory CD4+ T cells from PBMCs. Subset of the sample: CD45RA-negative fraction. All receptors derive from a man in his late teens or twenties in good health. Some clones in this sample may be carry-over from other donors' samples.

This clone has a handful of counts. The chain is built from TRBV18 and TRBJ1-2, with 7 bases lining up with TRBD1. The CDR3 consists of 16 residues. V lost 2 bases, J lost 8 bases, and 14 bases stayed unmatched. Germline CDR1 and CDR2: KGHSH and LQKENI. The CDR3 DNA reads TGTGCCAGCTCACCATTCTCGGCCCGGGACAGTTACGGCTACACCTTC. It specifies CASSPFSARDSYGYTF.

Regarding this clone: The same CDR3 can be traced to other DNA sequences in this sample. The CDR3 here is CASSLVGGPDTQYF. CDR3 coding DNA: TGTGCCAGCAGCTTAGTTGGGGGTCCGGATACGCAGTATTTT. This rearrangement joins TRBV7-2 to TRBJ2-3; D is perhaps TRBD1 or TRBD2 (5 bases each). Per the germline V gene, CDR1 is SGHTA and CDR2 is FQGNSA. The CDR3 is 14 amino acids. V lost 1 base and J 6 bases, leaving 11 bases between the germline ends. Full variable domain (rest looked up from reference TRBV7-2 and TRBJ2-3): GAGVSQSPSNKVTEKGKDVELRCDPISGHTALYWYRQSLGQGLEFLIYFQGNSAPDKSGLPSDRFSAERTGGSVSTLTIQRTQQEDSAVYLCASSLVGGPDTQYFGPGTRLTVL.

V is TRBV5-1 and J is TRBJ2-7, with D possibly being TRBD1 (6 bases). Germline assignment: CDR1 SGHRS and CDR2 YFSETQ. Trimming shortened V by 4 bases and J by 6 bases, and 14 bases separated the two germline ends. The CDR3 length is 13 residues. The CDR3 region is CASSPSGQFEQYF. The CDR3 nucleotides are TGCGCCAGCAGCCCAAGCGGACAGTTCGAGCAGTACTTC.

CDR3: CASSQNGNYGYTF. Written as DNA, the CDR3 is TGCGCCAGCAGCCAAAACGGGAACTATGGCTACACCTTC. J is TRBJ1-2 and V is TRBV4-1, with D uncertain. CDR3 length: 13 residues. Trimming stripped 2 bases from V and 2 bases from J, with 6 bases between. Germline V gives CDR1 MGHRA, CDR2 YSYEKL.

The chain combines TRBV13 with TRBJ2-5, with 8 bases aligning to TRBD2. CDR3 length equals 14 residues. CDR1 and CDR2 from the germline V gene are PRHDT and FYEKMQ (reference sequence). With V trimmed by 5 bases and J by 0 bases, 2 bases remained unmatched. CDR3 region: CASSRLANQETQYF. The CDR3 coding sequence is TGTGCCAGCAGCCGACTAGCGAACCAAGAGACCCAGTACTTC.

The chain joins TRBV7-9 to TRBJ2-3, with TRBD2 matching over 8 bases. CDR1 and CDR2 from the germline V gene are SEHNR and FQNEAQ (reference sequence). Losses at the gene ends were 5 bases for V and 8 bases for J; bases not matched to a gene: 15. This CDR3 comprises 16 residues. The chain's CDR3 is CASSAQLADGRGTQYF. CDR3 in DNA: TGTGCCAGCAGCGCCCAACTAGCGGACGGGCGGGGTACGCAGTATTTT.

This chain joins TRBV28 and TRBJ1-2; 10 bases align to TRBD1. Germline loops: CDR1 MDHEN, CDR2 SYDVKM. V lost 5 bases and J lost 5; bases outside the gene matches: 14. The CDR3 has 17 residues. CDR3 sequence (DNA): TGTGCCAGCAGTGGATCCGGGACAGGGGATGTGGTTTATGGCTACACCTTC. The encoded protein is CASSGSGTGDVVYGYTF.

The chain joins TRBV5-1 to TRBJ2-5, with 8 positions matching TRBD2. The CDR3 runs to 14 residues. J was trimmed by 5 bases and V by 0 bases; bases with no gene match: 3. Germline-derived CDR1 and CDR2 are SGHRS and YFSETQ. The CDR3 loop reads CASSLELAAETQYF. CDR3 bases: TGCGCCAGCAGCTTGGAACTAGCGGCCGAGACCCAGTACTTC.

The rearrangement joins TRBV20-1 to TRBJ2-1, with D perhaps TRBD2 (6 bases). V shed 3 bases and J shed 15 bases, with 15 bases lying between them. The CDR3 is 11 residues long. CDR1 is DFQATT and CDR2 is SNEGSKA in the germline V gene (reference sequence). The CDR3 nucleotides read TGCAGTGCTAGTAAGTTTAGGGACTCGTTCTTC. It specifies CSASKFRDSFF.

In regard to this clone: The sample has other DNA sequences that encode this CDR3 too. The chain combines TRBV19 with TRBJ2-5; TRBD2 agrees at 7 bases. V dropped 1 base and J dropped 4; count of bases not matched to a gene: 3. Per germline, CDR1 LNHDA and CDR2 SQIVND (reference sequence). The CDR3 is 14 residues long. The CDR3 nucleotides are TGTGCCAGTAGTATAGGGGGGGGGACAGAGACCCAGTACTTC. Protein product: CASSIGGGTETQYF.